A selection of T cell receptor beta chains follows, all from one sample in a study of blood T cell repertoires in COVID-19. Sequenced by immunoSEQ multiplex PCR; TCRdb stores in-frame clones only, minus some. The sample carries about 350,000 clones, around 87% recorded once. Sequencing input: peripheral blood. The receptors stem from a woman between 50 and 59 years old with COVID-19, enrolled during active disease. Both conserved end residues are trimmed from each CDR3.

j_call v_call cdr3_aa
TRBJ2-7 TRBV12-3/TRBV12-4 ASSQAREQY
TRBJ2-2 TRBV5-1 ASSFSGNTGELF
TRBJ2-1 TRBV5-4 ASSLVTSQGEQF
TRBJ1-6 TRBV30 AWSLNRENSPLH
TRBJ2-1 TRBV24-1 ATSDRTGGAYNEQF
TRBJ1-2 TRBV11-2 ASSLSQGTVYGYT
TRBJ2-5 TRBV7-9 ASSLAARQRTEETQY
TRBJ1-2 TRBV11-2 ASREQGYGYT
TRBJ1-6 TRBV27 ASTPLGGVRSPLH
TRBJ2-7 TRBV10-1 ASSEAGNEQY
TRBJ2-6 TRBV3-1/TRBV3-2 ASSQDLSGWGGANVLT
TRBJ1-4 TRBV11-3 ASSSGGFPKLF
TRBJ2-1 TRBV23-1 ASSQPFGKRSEQF
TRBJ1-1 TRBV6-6 ASSYRGVAEAF
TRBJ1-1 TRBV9 ASSMQRGPAF
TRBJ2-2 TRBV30 AWSRDRALWGTGELF
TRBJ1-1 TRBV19 ASSIVTSSMNTEAF
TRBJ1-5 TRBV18 ASSRLAGVDQPQH
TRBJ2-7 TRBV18 ASSPGGGSYEQY
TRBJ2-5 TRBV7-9 ASSLVGGMTQY
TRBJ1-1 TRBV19 ASIPSWGRTEAF
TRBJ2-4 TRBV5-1 ASSPLEVKNIQY